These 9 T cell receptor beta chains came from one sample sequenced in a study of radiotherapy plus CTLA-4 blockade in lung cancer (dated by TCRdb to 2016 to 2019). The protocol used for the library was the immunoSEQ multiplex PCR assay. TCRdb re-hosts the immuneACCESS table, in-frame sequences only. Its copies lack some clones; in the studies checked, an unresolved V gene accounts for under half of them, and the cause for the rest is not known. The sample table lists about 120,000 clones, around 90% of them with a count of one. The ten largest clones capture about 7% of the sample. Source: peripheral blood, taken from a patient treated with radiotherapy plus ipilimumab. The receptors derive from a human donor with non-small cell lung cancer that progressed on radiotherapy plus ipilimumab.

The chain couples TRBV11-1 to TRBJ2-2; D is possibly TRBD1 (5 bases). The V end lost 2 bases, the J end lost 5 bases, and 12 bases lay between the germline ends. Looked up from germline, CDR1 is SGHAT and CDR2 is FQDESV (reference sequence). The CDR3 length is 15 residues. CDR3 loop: CASSLRQGSTGELFF. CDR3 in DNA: TGTGCCAGCAGCTTAAGGCAGGGTAGTACCGGGGAGCTGTTTTTT.

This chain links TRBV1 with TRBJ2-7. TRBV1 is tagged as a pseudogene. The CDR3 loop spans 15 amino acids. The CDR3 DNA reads TGCACCAGCAGCCAAGCCCCCCCAGCCCGTTACGAGCAGTACTTC. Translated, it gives CTSSQAPPARYEQYF.

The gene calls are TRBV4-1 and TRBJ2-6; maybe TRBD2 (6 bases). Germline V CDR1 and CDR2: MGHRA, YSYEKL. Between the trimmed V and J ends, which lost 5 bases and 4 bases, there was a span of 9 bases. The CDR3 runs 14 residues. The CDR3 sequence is CASSGGAGANVLTF. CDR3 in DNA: TGCGCCAGCAGCGGAGGGGCCGGGGCCAACGTCCTGACTTTC.

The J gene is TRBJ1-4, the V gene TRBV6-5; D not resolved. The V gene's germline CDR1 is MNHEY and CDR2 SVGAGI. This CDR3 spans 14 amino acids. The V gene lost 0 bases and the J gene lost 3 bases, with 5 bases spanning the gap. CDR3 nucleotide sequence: TGTGCCAGCAGTTACTCGCGATCTAATGAAAAACTGTTTTTT. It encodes CASSYSRSNEKLFF.

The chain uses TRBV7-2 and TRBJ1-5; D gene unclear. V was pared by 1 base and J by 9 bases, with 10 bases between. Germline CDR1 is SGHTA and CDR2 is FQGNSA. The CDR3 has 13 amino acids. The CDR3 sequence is CASSLGPLGPQHF. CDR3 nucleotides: TGTGCCAGCAGCTTAGGTCCCTTGGGGCCCCAGCATTTT.

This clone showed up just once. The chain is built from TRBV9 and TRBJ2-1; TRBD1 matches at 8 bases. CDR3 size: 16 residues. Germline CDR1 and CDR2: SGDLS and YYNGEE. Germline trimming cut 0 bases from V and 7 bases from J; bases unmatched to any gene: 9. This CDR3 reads CASSVAGQGAVNEQFF. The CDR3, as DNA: TGTGCCAGCAGCGTAGCTGGGCAGGGGGCAGTTAATGAGCAGTTCTTC.

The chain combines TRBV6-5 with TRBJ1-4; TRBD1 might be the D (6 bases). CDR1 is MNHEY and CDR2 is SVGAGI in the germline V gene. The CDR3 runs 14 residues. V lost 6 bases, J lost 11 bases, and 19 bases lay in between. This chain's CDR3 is CASSNVRGAGKLFF. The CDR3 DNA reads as TGTGCCAGCAGCAACGTGAGGGGGGCCGGGAAACTGTTTTTT.

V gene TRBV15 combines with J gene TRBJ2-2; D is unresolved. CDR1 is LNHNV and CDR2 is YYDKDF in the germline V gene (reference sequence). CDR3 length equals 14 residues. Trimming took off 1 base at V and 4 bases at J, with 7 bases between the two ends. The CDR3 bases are TGTGCCACCAGCAGAGTCGCGAGCACCGGGGAGCTGTTTTTT. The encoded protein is CATSRVASTGELFF. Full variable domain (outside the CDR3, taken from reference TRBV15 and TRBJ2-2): DAMVIQNPRYQVTQFGKPVTLSCSQTLNHNVMYWYQQKSSQAPKLLFHYYDKDFNNEADTPDNFQSRRPNTSFCFLDIRSPGLGDTAMYLCATSRVASTGELFFGEGSRLTVL.

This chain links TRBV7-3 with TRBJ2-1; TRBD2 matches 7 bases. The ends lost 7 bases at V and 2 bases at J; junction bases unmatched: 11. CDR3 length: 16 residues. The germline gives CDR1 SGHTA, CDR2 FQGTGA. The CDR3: CASTPEGGSPYNEQFF. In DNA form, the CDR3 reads TGTGCCAGCACCCCGGAAGGCGGGAGTCCCTACAATGAGCAGTTCTTC.